This entry lists 3 T cell receptor beta chains sequenced from one sample in a study of early T cells in non-severe SARS-CoV-2 infection. Each CDR3 protein gets one entry after TCRdb re-called the 5' RACE reads with MiXCR. This sample has 20,000 to 25,000 distinct CDR3 sequences, with 4.5% found just once. What was sequenced was whole blood. These receptors were taken from an adult who was a healthcare worker with PCR-confirmed SARS-CoV-2 infection or an uninfected control (not recorded which).

J is TRBJ2-7 and V is TRBV20-1, with 11 nucleotides matching TRBD2. Losses at the gene ends were 1 base for V and 3 bases for J; bases not matched to a gene: 5. There are 15 residues in the CDR3. The germline gives CDR1 DFQATT, CDR2 SNEGSKA (reference sequence). Here the CDR3 reads CSARVAGLAVYEQYF. For the CDR3, the DNA is TGCAGTGCTAGAGTCGCGGGACTAGCGGTCTACGAGCAGTACTTC.

The table lists this clonotype with many counts. The chain links TRBV10-3 to TRBJ2-7, with unresolved D. Between the trimmed V and J ends, which lost 7 bases and 6 bases, there was a span of 16 bases. This CDR3 has 13 residues. Germline V gene lookup returns CDR1 ENHRY and CDR2 SYGVKD. The CDR3 loop reads CAINLTPTSEQYF. CDR3 DNA: TGTGCCATCAACTTAACACCGACGAGCGAGCAGTACTTC.

This clonotype was counted many times. This chain uses TRBV18 with TRBJ2-1; D is possibly TRBD1 (6 bases). Per the germline V gene, CDR1 is KGHSH and CDR2 is LQKENI. This CDR3 is 12 amino acids long. V was pared by 3 bases and J by 9 bases, with 9 bases between. The CDR3 DNA reads as TGTGCCAGCTCACCTAACAGGGTTGAGCAGTTCTTC. Residues: CASSPNRVEQFF.